This T cell receptor (beta chain) was captured by sequencing in a study of blood T cell repertoires in COVID-19. Study as a whole: Whether acute or convalescent, the COVID-19 samples came from the United States, Italy and Spain. T cells, B-cell-depleted T cells, or PBMCs supplied cDNA or gDNA.

CDR1 and CDR2 (germline): SGHNT, YENEEA. This CDR3 has 14 amino acids. The trim removed 5 bases at V and 7 bases at J, leaving 6 bases unmatched. Original processing notes: Reference gene primers were amplified, and this amplification served to estimate nucleated cell counts. This table comes from immunoSEQ multiplex PCR, and its TCRdb copy is limited to in-frame clones, with some not included. V, J and clone size are those of that table, while D and trimming were read from the DNA. The sample consists of roughly 45,000 clones, 85% of them appearing once. The V gene is TRBV11-3, the J gene TRBJ2-2, with 8 bases that match TRBD2. This sequence originates from a woman in her sixties with acute or convalescent COVID-19. Sequenced input: peripheral blood. The CDR3 loop is CASSPTSVIGELFF. The DNA of the CDR3 is TGTGCCAGCAGCCCGACTAGCGTGATCGGGGAGCTGTTTTTT.